Presented here are 24 T cell receptor beta chains from one specimen sequenced in a study of T-cell reconstitution after alpha-beta-depleted transplantation in children. A TCRbeta library incorporating unique molecular identifiers was prepared. TCRdb used MiXCR to reprocess the PCR reads, holding one entry per CDR3 protein. The sample shows under 20,000 distinct CDR3 sequences, 10% to 15% of them seen only once. Here the sequenced sample was PBMCs, mostly from graft donor cells, taken 60 days after TCRalphabeta/CD19-depleted stem cell transplant. The receptor set was obtained from a female patient aged 2-9 years who had a stem cell transplant for congenital amegakaryocytic thrombocytopenia, so the T cells may come from the graft donor.

This clonotype was picked up a small number of times. J is TRBJ2-7 and V is TRBV12-3 or TRBV12-4, with 7 nucleotides matching TRBD2. V was pared by 4 bases and J by 3 bases, with 6 bases of the junction left unmatched. The CDR3 length is 14 residues. The chain's CDR3 is CASSSQGGRYEQYF. Written as DNA, the CDR3 is TGTGCCAGCAGTTCTCAGGGAGGGCGCTACGAGCAGTACTTC.

The CDR3 protein is CSARAAVGVNEQFF. In DNA, the CDR3 is TGCAGTGCTAGAGCGGCCGTGGGAGTAAATGAGCAGTTCTTC. V and J are TRBV20-1 and TRBJ2-1; tentatively, D is TRBD2 (5 bases). CDR3 length: 14 residues. Trimming pared 1 base from V and 7 bases from J, leaving 14 bases between. Looked up from germline, CDR1 is DFQATT and CDR2 is SNEGSKA (reference sequence).

This clonotype has ten or more counts. This chain joins TRBV7-9 and TRBJ2-5, with D perhaps being TRBD1 or TRBD2 (6 bases each). The V gene lost 3 bases and the J gene lost 5 bases, with 10 bases spanning the gap. The length of the CDR3 is 13 residues. Germline CDR1 reads SEHNR; CDR2 reads FQNEAQ (reference sequence). The DNA for the CDR3 is TGTGCCAGCAGCTTCACAGGGACTGAGACCCAGTACTTC. It translates to CASSFTGTETQYF.

This clonotype was detected many times. The V gene is TRBV5-6, the J gene TRBJ2-7; D possibly corresponds to TRBD2 (5 bases). CDR3 length equals 16 residues. Trimming removed 7 bases at V and 3 bases at J, with 23 bases between. Germline V gives CDR1 SGHDT, CDR2 YYEEEE. CDR3: CASSDPRTGKDYEQYF. CDR3 nucleotides: TGTGCCAGCTCCGACCCCCGGACGGGGAAAGACTACGAGCAGTACTTC.

This clonotype was counted ten times or more. This chain connects TRBV11-2 to TRBJ2-2; 8 positions agree with TRBD1. J gave up 3 bases and V 0 bases, and 3 bases lay outside the gene matches. Germline V lookup: CDR1 SGHAT, CDR2 FQNNGV. The CDR3 is 16 amino acids. DNA for the CDR3: TGTGCCAGCAGCTTAGACCTGGGACAGGACACCGGGGAGCTGTTTTTT. Protein: CASSLDLGQDTGELFF.

This clonotype was seen at least ten times. The gene calls are TRBV7-2 and TRBJ2-7, with 8 nucleotides matching TRBD1. V lost 4 bases, J lost 0 bases, and 2 bases stayed unmatched. This CDR3 has 14 residues. CDR1 SGHTA and CDR2 FQGNSA come from the germline V gene. The CDR3 sequence: CASSSDRASYEQYF. CDR3 nucleotides: TGTGCCAGCAGCTCGGACAGGGCCTCCTACGAGCAGTACTTC.

This clonotype was seen ten or more times. This rearrangement joins TRBV29-1 to TRBJ2-3, with no clear D. Trimming stripped 3 bases from V and 3 bases from J, with 7 bases between. Germline V gives CDR1 SQVTM, CDR2 ANQGSEA. The CDR3 runs to 12 residues. The CDR3 spells CSVEQQTDTQYF. The CDR3 DNA reads as TGCAGCGTTGAGCAACAGACAGATACGCAGTATTTT.

This clonotype was counted many times. Written as DNA, the CDR3 is TGTGCCAGCAGCCAAGATGAGGGGGCTGGGGCCAACGTCCTGACTTTC. This gives the protein CASSQDEGAGANVLTF. The rearrangement joins TRBV4-2 to TRBJ2-6; a weak D match, TRBD1 (6 bases). V was pared by 0 bases and J by 2 bases, with 8 bases between. CDR1 and CDR2 (germline): LGHNA, YNFKEQ. CDR3 length: 16 amino acids.

This clonotype came up once. The CDR3 nucleotides are TGTGCCAGCGGGGGGATCCGAGGTAGCAATCAGCCCCAGCATTTT. It specifies CASGGIRGSNQPQHF. The chain carries TRBV28 and TRBJ1-5, with a possible D match to TRBD1 (5 bases). Germline V CDR1 and CDR2: MDHEN, SYDVKM. The CDR3 loop spans 15 amino acids. With 8 bases removed from V and 0 bases from J, the gap between germline ends came to 14 bases.

In this sample, this clonotype turned up many times. The V call is TRBV10-3, the J call TRBJ1-5, with 7 positions matching TRBD1. CDR1 and CDR2 (germline): ENHRY, SYGVKD. V trimming: 2 bases; J trimming: 2 bases; junction bases outside the gene matches: 0. The CDR3 length is 14 residues. The CDR3 protein is CAISETGGNQPQHF. In nucleotides, the CDR3 is TGTGCCATCAGTGAGACAGGGGGCAATCAGCCCCAGCATTTT.

This clonotype was counted a few times. The rearrangement uses TRBV27 and TRBJ1-2, with D perhaps matching TRBD1 (5 bases). CDR3 length: 13 residues. The V end was cut by 9 bases, the J end by 5 bases, with 16 bases between. Germline V gene sequence: CDR1 MNHEY, CDR2 SMNVEV (reference sequence). The CDR3 bases are TGTGCCAGTTTACGCGGGGACGGTTATGGCTACACCTTC. This encodes CASLRGDGYGYTF.

This clonotype has a count of ten or more. The genes are TRBV5-1 and TRBJ2-7; D ambiguous. Germline loops: CDR1 SGHRS, CDR2 YFSETQ. This CDR3 has 15 residues. Trimming took 0 bases from V and 3 from J, leaving 13 bases between them. Here the CDR3 DNA reads TGCGCCAGCAGCTTGGCCAACAGTGCCGGCTACGAGCAGTACTTC. It yields the protein CASSLANSAGYEQYF. Filled out from reference TRBV5-1 and TRBJ2-7, the complete variable domain reads KAGVTQTPRYLIKTRGQQVTLSCSPISGHRSVSWYQQTPGQGLQFLFEYFSETQRNKGNFPGRFSGRQFSNSRSEMNVSTLELGDSALYLCASSLANSAGYEQYFGPGTRLTVT.

This clonotype has a count of ten or more. The CDR3 spells CSARGDSYTDTQYF. The CDR3 region has the DNA TGCAGTGCTAGGGGGGACTCCTACACAGATACGCAGTATTTT. The genes are TRBV20-1 and TRBJ2-3; D possibly corresponds to TRBD2 (6 bases). The CDR3 sequence is 14 residues long. V dropped 3 bases and J dropped 2 bases, with 12 bases sitting between them. Germline values: CDR1 DFQATT, CDR2 SNEGSKA (reference sequence).

This clonotype was seen repeatedly, ten times or more. This chain links TRBV20-1 with TRBJ2-1; possible D gene TRBD1, 6 bases. The germline V and J ends were trimmed by 6 bases and 5 bases, with 23 bases remaining between them. The germline gives CDR1 DFQATT, CDR2 SNEGSKA (reference sequence). This CDR3 contains 16 residues. This chain's CDR3 is CSATGHPRTLNNEQFF. For the CDR3, the DNA is TGCAGTGCCACAGGGCATCCGCGTACGCTTAACAATGAGCAGTTCTTC.

With regard to this clonotype: With a much larger clone just one base away, this may be a read error. The chain carries TRBV3-1 and TRBJ2-1, with 8 bases lining up with TRBD1. The CDR3 spans 15 residues. Per germline, CDR1 LGHDT and CDR2 YNNKEL (reference sequence). The CDR3 region has the DNA TGTGCCTGCAGCCTGTGGACAGGGAAGAGGAATGAGCAGTTCTTC. It yields the protein CACSLWTGKRNEQFF.

There are many counts of this clonotype. J is TRBJ1-1 and V is TRBV20-1; 11 nucleotides line up with TRBD1. The germline V gene has CDR1 DFQATT and CDR2 SNEGSKA (reference sequence). The CDR3 is 13 residues long. DNA for the CDR3: TGCAGGACATTTGGGACAGGGGGCACTGAAGCTTTCTTT. This gives the protein CRTFGTGGTEAFF.

This clonotype was recorded at least ten times. The chain has TRBV2 and TRBJ1-1; the D is unclear. Germline V CDR1 and CDR2: SNHLY, FYNNEI. There are 15 residues in the CDR3. The V gene lost 10 bases and the J gene lost 7 bases, with 25 bases spanning the gap. The CDR3 sequence: CATPPLDTVEVEAFF. The CDR3 DNA is TGTGCCACTCCCCCATTAGATACGGTAGAGGTTGAAGCTTTCTTT.

This clonotype was recorded many times. This chain joins TRBV6-6 and TRBJ2-1, with unresolved D. The V end was cut by 10 bases, the J end by 8 bases, with 18 bases between. Germline CDR1 is MNHNY and CDR2 is SVGAGI (reference sequence). The CDR3 extends over 13 amino acids. The CDR3 spells CAIRVASGHEQFF. The CDR3 bases are TGTGCCATTCGGGTAGCTTCTGGCCATGAGCAGTTCTTC.

This clonotype was recorded many times. This chain links TRBV5-5 with TRBJ2-7, with D perhaps matching TRBD1 or TRBD2 (5 bases each). Trimming took 5 bases from V and 2 from J, leaving 17 bases between them. Germline-derived CDR1 and CDR2 are SGHKS and YYEKEE (reference sequence). CDR3 size: 15 residues. The CDR3 protein is CASSWGSGPTYEQYF. CDR3 nucleotide sequence: TGTGCCAGCAGTTGGGGGAGCGGCCCCACCTACGAGCAGTACTTC.

This clonotype showed up many times. The gene calls are TRBV7-2 and TRBJ2-3; D remains unclear. The germline gives CDR1 SGHTA, CDR2 FQGNSA. CDR3 length: 14 amino acids. V gave up 5 bases and J gave up 2 bases, with 11 bases separating them. This chain's CDR3 is CASSRRAHTDTQYF. The CDR3 nucleotides read TGTGCCAGCAGCCGGAGAGCCCACACAGATACGCAGTATTTT.

The table lists this clonotype with many counts. The chain combines TRBV5-1 with TRBJ1-1; 11 bases are shared with TRBD1. V was pared by 4 bases and J by 5 bases, with 7 bases of the junction left unmatched. The CDR3 length is 15 residues. Germline loops: CDR1 SGHRS, CDR2 YFSETQ. The CDR3 bases are TGCGCCAGCAGCGGACAGGGGGCGGCGGGGACTGAAGCTTTCTTT. The encoded protein is CASSGQGAAGTEAFF.

Note on this clonotype: One end of the junction does not line up with germline, which may come from a read error. The rearrangement uses TRBV23-1 and TRBJ2-1, with a possible D match to TRBD2 (5 bases). TRBV23-1 has ORF status, its function being uncertain. CDR3 length equals 19 residues. CDR3 sequence (DNA): TGCGCCAGCAGTCGTACCATTGGACTTCTAAAGAGCTCCCACAATGAGCAGTTCTTC. Protein product: CASSRTIGLLKSSHNEQFF.

This clonotype has ten or more counts. The chain recombines TRBV21-1 with TRBJ1-2; TRBD1, the D gene given by the table, was not confirmed from the DNA. TRBV21-1 is a pseudogene locus. CDR3 length equals 15 residues. The CDR3 sequence is CASSKGGLTGAGYTF. CDR3 sequence (DNA): TGTGCCAGCAGCAAAGGGGGTTTGACAGGGGCGGGCTACACCTTC.

There are many counts of this clonotype. The chain recombines TRBV11-2 with TRBJ2-2; maybe TRBD1 (6 bases). V lost 6 bases, J lost 5 bases, and 19 bases lay in between. The CDR3 extends over 16 amino acids. CDR1 is SGHAT, CDR2 FQNNGV, per germline. The CDR3 region is CASSRRTGMRTGELFF. CDR3 sequence (DNA): TGTGCCAGCAGTCGGCGTACAGGGATGAGAACCGGGGAGCTGTTTTTT. The full variable domain, rest sourced from reference TRBV11-2 and TRBJ2-2, is EAGVAQSPRYKIIEKRQSVAFWCNPISGHATLYWYQQILGQGPKLLIQFQNNGVVDDSQLPKDRFSAERLKGVDSTLKIQPAKLEDSAVYLCASSRRTGMRTGELFFGEGSRLTVL.